The subject of this entry is one TCR beta chain. The sample comes from a study of T cells in pancreatic ductal adenocarcinoma. Selected pancreatic ductal adenocarcinoma patients had undergone surgery without neoadjuvant therapy. The CDR3 runs 15 residues. Germline loops: CDR1 MNHEY, CDR2 SVGAGI. Deletions cut 2 bases from V and 2 bases from J, with 9 bases between. Clones were sequenced by immunoSEQ multiplex PCR, and TCRdb holds only the in-frame ones, with some missing. The sample includes 25,000 to 35,000 clones, over 85% seen only once; the top ten take under 2.5%. The chain has TRBV6-5 and TRBJ2-2; D is uncertain. The receptor's source is a human donor with pancreatic ductal adenocarcinoma. Sequencing input: PBMCs. The CDR3 here is CASSYGLGNTGELFF. In DNA form, the CDR3 reads TGTGCCAGCAGTTACGGCCTGGGAAACACCGGGGAGCTGTTTTTT.